The 17 T cell receptor beta chains in this list originate from one sample, sequenced in a study of T cell responses to AZD1222 COVID-19 vaccine. The data were produced by immunoSEQ multiplex PCR, yet TCRdb's version contains in-frame clones alone and is incomplete. The sample holds over 70,000 clones, roughly nine tenths seen once. The sample here was peripheral blood, taken 28 days after the second AZD1222 dose. Receptor source: an adult who received the AZD1222 COVID-19 vaccine.

The rearrangement uses TRBV7-2 and TRBJ2-7, with 9 positions matching TRBD1. The CDR3 extends over 15 amino acids. Germline V gene data show CDR1 as SGHTA and CDR2 as FQGNSA. V dropped 5 bases and J dropped 6; count of bases not matched to a gene: 11. CDR3 DNA: TGTGCCAGCAGCCTCGGAACAGGGGGCTGGGGCGAGCAGTACTTC. Protein product: CASSLGTGGWGEQYF.

The gene calls are TRBV11-3 and TRBJ1-2; D may be TRBD1 (6 bases). In germline, CDR1 is SGHNT, CDR2 YENEEA. There are 15 residues in the CDR3. Trimming shortened V by 0 bases and J by 4 bases, and 12 bases separated the two germline ends. In nucleotides, the CDR3 is TGTGCCAGCAGCTTAGAAATAGGGGGTAGCTATGGCTACACCTTC. Its protein product is CASSLEIGGSYGYTF. Full variable domain (rest looked up from reference TRBV11-3 and TRBJ1-2): EAGVVQSPRYKIIEKKQPVAFWCNPISGHNTLYWYLQNLGQGPELLIRYENEEAVDDSQLPKDRFSAERLKGVDSTLKIQPAELGDSAVYLCASSLEIGGSYGYTFGSGTRLTVV.

This clone was seen once. The V and J genes are TRBV19 and TRBJ1-5; 7 bases agree with TRBD1. V was clipped by 5 bases and J by 3 bases; unmatched bases: 7. CDR1 is LNHDA and CDR2 is SQIVND in the germline V gene (reference sequence). CDR3 length: 15 residues. CDR3 residues: CASSSPGQYNQPQHF. As DNA, the CDR3 is TGTGCCAGTAGTTCCCCGGGACAGTACAATCAGCCCCAGCATTTT.

The chain recombines TRBV9 with TRBJ2-7; a weak D match, TRBD2 (7 bases). V dropped 10 bases and J dropped 4 bases, with 21 bases sitting between them. Germline V lookup: CDR1 SGDLS, CDR2 YYNGEE. The CDR3 is 14 amino acids. DNA of the CDR3: TGTGCCCGTTTAATGGGGGGGGCCTCGTACGAGCAGTACTTC. This codes for CARLMGGASYEQYF.

The rearrangement links TRBV5-6 to TRBJ2-7; 10 bases align to TRBD1. V lost 5 bases and J lost 2; bases outside the gene matches: 4. The CDR3 is 14 residues long. Germline assignment: CDR1 SGHDT and CDR2 YYEEEE. For the CDR3, the DNA is TGTGCCAGCAGATTCGGGACAGGGGCCTACGAGCAGTACTTC. Protein product: CASRFGTGAYEQYF.

The CDR3 is CASSSGQYSGNTIYF. CDR3 sequence (DNA): TGTGCCAGCAGCTCGGGACAGTACTCTGGAAACACCATATATTTT. The chain joins TRBV7-2 to TRBJ1-3, with 7 bases lining up with TRBD1. CDR3 length equals 15 residues. The germline V gene encodes CDR1 SGHTA and CDR2 FQGNSA. Losses at the gene ends were 4 bases for V and 0 bases for J; bases not matched to a gene: 3.

The chain combines TRBV2 with TRBJ1-4; D gene unclear. Trimming removed 2 bases at V and 6 bases at J, with 7 bases between. Germline V CDR1 and CDR2: SNHLY, FYNNEI. The length of the CDR3 is 13 residues. The CDR3 protein is CASSESRDEKLFF. The DNA of the CDR3 is TGTGCCAGCAGTGAATCTAGGGATGAAAAACTGTTTTTT.

The CDR3 DNA sequence: TGTGCCAGTAGTATCGGGGGGACCTTGAACACTGAAGCTTTCTTT. Translating gives CASSIGGTLNTEAFF. This chain connects TRBV19 to TRBJ1-1; perhaps TRBD1 as D (5 bases). CDR1 LNHDA and CDR2 SQIVND come from the germline V gene (reference sequence). This CDR3 region has 15 residues. Trimming removed 3 bases from V and 0 bases from J, with 11 bases in between.

This chain links TRBV5-4 with TRBJ2-7; TRBD1 might be the D (6 bases). The CDR3 extends over 15 amino acids. CDR1 and CDR2 from the germline V gene are SGHNT and YYREEE (reference sequence). V lost 0 bases to trimming and J lost 0 bases, with 10 bases between them. The DNA for the CDR3 is TGTGCCAGCAGCTTGGGGGACATTAGCTCCTACGAGCAGTACTTC. Encoded protein: CASSLGDISSYEQYF.

The chain links TRBV5-1 to TRBJ1-2, with 10 bases lining up with TRBD1. Germline CDR1 reads SGHRS; CDR2 reads YFSETQ. The junction had 5 bases not matched to a gene; V was cut back by 4 bases and J by 8 bases. This CDR3 comprises 13 residues. The CDR3 reads CASSRGQGSGYTF. The CDR3 bases are TGCGCCAGCAGCAGGGGACAGGGGAGCGGCTACACCTTC.

The chain couples TRBV7-8 to TRBJ2-7; 9 bases match TRBD2. Germline lookup yields CDR1 SGHVS and CDR2 FQNEAQ. The CDR3 is 15 residues long. V trimming: 0 bases; J trimming: 5 bases; junction bases outside the gene matches: 5. The CDR3 region is CASSLAPGLANEQYV. As DNA, the CDR3 is TGTGCCAGCAGCTTAGCACCGGGACTAGCAAACGAGCAGTACGTC.

This clone was counted once. The same CDR3 is also encoded by other DNA sequences in this sample. This chain links TRBV7-3 with TRBJ2-3, with D hard to call. This CDR3 is 14 amino acids long. V was trimmed by 0 bases and J by 0 bases, leaving 4 bases between them. Germline V CDR1 and CDR2: SGHTA, FQGTGA. The CDR3 region has the DNA TGTGCCAGCAGCTTAACTGGTAGCACAGATACGCAGTATTTT. Translating it yields CASSLTGSTDTQYF.

The rearrangement links TRBV21-1 to TRBJ1-6; the tabulated D call, TRBD1, remains unverified against the DNA. TRBV21-1 is marked as a pseudogene. This CDR3 contains 15 residues. CDR3 in DNA: TGTGCCAGCAGCAAGGCGGGACAGGGGAGTTCACCCCTCCACTTT. Its protein product is CASSKAGQGSSPLHF.

This sequence joins TRBV4-3 and TRBJ1-2; no reliable D call. This CDR3 spans 15 amino acids. Trimming stripped 0 bases from V and 8 bases from J, with 16 bases between. From germline, CDR1 is LGHNA and CDR2 YSLEER. CDR3: CASSQELRRPAGYTF. For the CDR3, the DNA is TGCGCCAGCAGCCAAGAATTACGACGACCCGCGGGCTACACCTTC.

This clone appeared a few times. This chain uses TRBV28 with TRBJ2-5; 9 bases map to TRBD1. V shed 4 bases, J shed 6 bases, and the junction held 9 bases outside the gene matches. Germline CDR1 reads MDHEN; CDR2 reads SYDVKM. The CDR3 spans 15 residues. CDR3 residues: CASSSGTGYGKTQYF. The CDR3 nucleotides read TGTGCCAGCAGTTCCGGGACAGGGTACGGAAAGACCCAGTACTTC.

The J gene is TRBJ2-2, the V gene TRBV27; 8 bases fit TRBD2. V gave up 2 bases and J gave up 5 bases; unmatched junction bases: 1. The CDR3 is 14 amino acids. Germline V gene sequence: CDR1 MNHEY, CDR2 SMNVEV (reference sequence). Here the CDR3 DNA reads TGTGCCAGCAGTTTAGGCGGGAGGACCGGGGAGCTGTTTTTT. This translates into CASSLGGRTGELFF.

V is TRBV12-5 and J is TRBJ2-2; D is unresolved. There are 14 residues in the CDR3. CDR1 and CDR2 (germline): LGHNT, FRNRAP. The germline V and J ends were trimmed by 7 bases and 1 base, with 10 bases remaining between them. The DNA of the CDR3 is TGTGCTAGTGTTCCCCCCCTGAACACCGGGGAGCTGTTTTTT. Translated, it gives CASVPPLNTGELFF.